The entry below gives a single TCR beta chain sequence along with its context. This sample stems from a study of T-cell memory formation after mild COVID-19. TCRdb processed the 5' RACE reads anew with MiXCR; each CDR3 protein has one entry. The sample yields 400,000 to 500,000 distinct CDR3 sequences, 20% to 30% seen once. The sequence was collected from an adult woman who had mild COVID-19 (a few samples of this study predate the infection). Cell type and time point are not known. Sequencing input: PBMCs or a T cell subset sorted from them (not recorded which).

The CDR3 DNA reads TGCAGCGTCGCCAGCGGGTACATGAGCGAGACCCAGTACTTC. Its protein is CSVASGYMSETQYF. V and J are TRBV29-1 and TRBJ2-5; tentative D call: TRBD2 (6 bases). Germline V gene sequence: CDR1 SQVTM, CDR2 ANQGSEA. V was clipped by 6 bases and J by 5 bases, with 19 bases between them. CDR3 size: 14 residues.